A single sample gave rise to the 23 T cell receptor beta chains below, sequenced in a study of early T cells in non-severe SARS-CoV-2 infection. Via MiXCR, TCRdb re-called the 5' RACE reads, giving one row per CDR3 protein. This table has about 70,000 distinct CDR3 sequences, more than 12% appearing once. Sequencing was performed on whole blood, taken at baseline. The receptors were gathered from an adult who was a healthcare worker with PCR-confirmed SARS-CoV-2 infection or an uninfected control (not recorded which).

This chain connects TRBV29-1 to TRBJ2-7, with 10 bases matching TRBD1. CDR3 length equals 14 residues. Germline V lookup: CDR1 SQVTM, CDR2 ANQGSEA. J gave up 2 bases and V 6 bases, and 7 bases lay outside the gene matches. The CDR3 nucleotides read TGCAGCGTATCCGCGGGACAGGGGCCCTACGAGCAGTACTTC. This gives the protein CSVSAGQGPYEQYF.

This clonotype is a singleton in its sample. The chain uses TRBV3-1 and TRBJ1-6; no definite D call. This CDR3 is built from 15 residues. The germline V gene encodes CDR1 LGHDT and CDR2 YNNKEL (reference sequence). V gave up 0 bases and J gave up 10 bases, with 13 bases separating them. CDR3 residues: CASSQERIGRSPLHF. The CDR3 coding sequence is TGTGCCAGCAGCCAAGAACGGATAGGGCGCTCACCCCTCCACTTT.

This clonotype was seen more than once but under ten times. The V gene is TRBV27, the J gene TRBJ1-6; no reliable D call. The CDR3 is 13 amino acids. The germline CDR1 and CDR2 sequences are MNHEY and SMNVEV (reference sequence). Trimming removed 3 bases from V and 10 bases from J, with 10 bases in between. CDR3 loop: CASSLVQHSPLHF. As DNA, the CDR3 is TGTGCCAGCAGTTTGGTCCAGCACTCACCCCTCCACTTT.

This clonotype was picked up a small number of times. The V gene is TRBV11-2, the J gene TRBJ1-1, with D unresolved. The CDR3 is 15 amino acids. Germline CDR1 and CDR2: SGHAT and FQNNGV. V dropped 0 bases and J dropped 0 bases, with 8 bases sitting between them. CDR3 in amino acids: CASSLDAGMNTEAFF. The CDR3 coding sequence is TGTGCCAGCAGCTTAGATGCGGGGATGAACACTGAAGCTTTCTTT.

This clonotype was seen only a few times. This chain links TRBV18 with TRBJ2-2, with TRBD2 matching over 10 bases. The CDR3 consists of 16 residues. Unmatched junction bases numbered 7, after V lost 6 bases and J lost 3 bases. From germline, CDR1 is KGHSH and CDR2 LQKENI. CDR3 sequence: CASSILAGEDTGELFF. The CDR3 coding sequence is TGTGCCAGCTCGATCCTAGCGGGAGAGGACACCGGGGAGCTGTTTTTT.

Only a few counts were recorded for this clonotype. The V call is TRBV5-1, the J call TRBJ2-1, with TRBD1 as a possible D gene (6 bases). V lost 4 bases and J 6 bases, leaving 8 bases between the germline ends. Germline CDR1 reads SGHRS; CDR2 reads YFSETQ. The CDR3 is 12 amino acids. The CDR3: CASSTQGNEQFF. The CDR3 DNA reads as TGCGCCAGCAGCACACAGGGCAATGAGCAGTTCTTC.

The chain combines TRBV29-1 with TRBJ1-1; D is undetermined. The CDR3 has 13 amino acids. CDR1 and CDR2 (germline): SQVTM, ANQGSEA. The V and J ends lost 4 bases and 3 bases respectively, with 12 bases between them. The CDR3 loop reads CSVAVGLDTEAFF. In nucleotides, the CDR3 is TGCAGCGTTGCGGTGGGCCTGGACACTGAAGCTTTCTTT.

Ten or more counts support this clonotype. This sequence joins TRBV7-9 and TRBJ1-2; 7 bases align to TRBD1. The CDR3 has 14 amino acids. Germline V gene sequence: CDR1 SEHNR, CDR2 FQNEAQ (reference sequence). V lost 6 bases and J lost 1; bases outside the gene matches: 5. CDR3 nucleotides: TGTGCCAGCAGTCCTGGGACAGTTAACTATGGCTACACCTTC. It encodes CASSPGTVNYGYTF.

This clonotype came up a few times. This chain links TRBV12-3 or TRBV12-4 with TRBJ1-1; TRBD1 is a possible D gene (5 bases). The CDR3 is made up of 12 amino acids. Trimming stripped 3 bases from V and 7 bases from J, with 9 bases between. CDR3 in DNA: TGTGCCAGCAGTTTCTACAGGCATGAAGCTTTCTTT. It codes for CASSFYRHEAFF.

The table lists this clonotype with many counts. The chain recombines TRBV2 with TRBJ2-7; D remains unclear. The germline V and J ends were trimmed by 4 bases and 4 bases, with 14 bases remaining between them. Germline loops: CDR1 SNHLY, CDR2 FYNNEI. The CDR3 runs 14 residues. The CDR3 loop is CASSGSVVGYEQYF. CDR3 DNA: TGTGCCAGCAGTGGGTCGGTAGTCGGGTACGAGCAGTACTTC.

This clonotype was counted a single time. The chain links TRBV7-8 to TRBJ2-4, with 7 bases matching TRBD1. V shed 5 bases, J shed 3 bases, and the junction held 10 bases outside the gene matches. Germline CDR1 and CDR2: SGHVS and FQNEAQ. The length of the CDR3 is 16 residues. Written as DNA, the CDR3 is TGTGCCAGCAGCCTCAACAGGGGCGCGAGCAAAAACATTCAGTACTTC. This encodes CASSLNRGASKNIQYF.

This clonotype was seen a handful of times. The chain carries TRBV28 and TRBJ1-4; possible D gene TRBD1, 6 bases. The CDR3 consists of 13 residues. Germline V gene lookup returns CDR1 MDHEN and CDR2 SYDVKM. Trimming removed 8 bases from V and 4 bases from J, with 11 bases in between. CDR3 region: CASQRDNNEKLFF. DNA of the CDR3: TGTGCCAGCCAACGGGACAATAATGAAAAACTGTTTTTT.

V usage is TRBV9 and J usage is TRBJ2-7; D might be TRBD2 (5 bases). Germline CDR1 is SGDLS and CDR2 is YYNGEE. The CDR3 covers 15 residues. V was trimmed by 1 base and J by 1 base, leaving 12 bases between them. CDR3 amino acids: CASSVSPRGSYEQYF. The CDR3 DNA is TGTGCCAGCAGCGTATCCCCCCGCGGGTCCTACGAGCAGTACTTC. The variable domain in full, with the rest retrieved from reference TRBV9 and TRBJ2-7, is DSGVTQTPKHLITATGQRVTLRCSPRSGDLSVYWYQQSLDQGLQFLIQYYNGEERAKGNILERFSAQQFPDLHSELNLSSLELGDSALYFCASSVSPRGSYEQYFGPGTRLTVT.

The V gene is TRBV20-1, the J gene TRBJ2-3; 10 nucleotides align to TRBD1. Unmatched junction bases numbered 6, after V lost 1 base and J lost 5 bases. The CDR3 has 15 amino acids. Germline CDR1 and CDR2: DFQATT and SNEGSKA (reference sequence). Here the CDR3 reads CSARVLGQGGDTQYF. CDR3 bases: TGCAGTGCTAGAGTTCTTGGACAGGGGGGAGATACGCAGTATTTT.

This clonotype was recorded many times. The chain has TRBV20-1 and TRBJ2-7, with 8 positions matching TRBD2. This CDR3 has 14 residues. Germline V gene sequence: CDR1 DFQATT, CDR2 SNEGSKA (reference sequence). Germline trimming cut 6 bases from V and 2 bases from J; bases unmatched to any gene: 9. DNA for the CDR3: TGCAGTGCGGCGGATTTAGCGGGACCCTACGAGCAGTACTTC. The encoded protein is CSAADLAGPYEQYF.

This clonotype was counted a few times. The chain links TRBV9 to TRBJ1-4; D call uncertain. Germline V gene data show CDR1 as SGDLS and CDR2 as YYNGEE. This CDR3 is 15 amino acids long. Trimming cost V 4 bases and J 5 bases, with 15 bases left between them. The DNA for the CDR3 is TGTGCCAGCAGCTCCTCCGGACTCATGAATGAAAAACTGTTTTTT. Protein sequence: CASSSSGLMNEKLFF.

The genes are TRBV20-1 and TRBJ2-1; D unresolved. Germline V gene data show CDR1 as DFQATT and CDR2 as SNEGSKA (reference sequence). The CDR3 is made up of 11 amino acids. Deletions cut 1 base from V and 7 bases from J, with 5 bases between. This CDR3 is CSARGGNEQFF. DNA of the CDR3: TGCAGTGCTAGAGGGGGTAATGAGCAGTTCTTC.

This clonotype was observed a few times. The V call is TRBV30, the J call TRBJ2-5; possibly TRBD2 for D (8 bases). Germline CDR1 GTSNPN, CDR2 SVGIG (reference sequence). V dropped 5 bases and J dropped 9 bases, with 19 bases sitting between them. The CDR3 sequence is 13 residues long. The CDR3 bases are TGTGCCTGGGAGGGGGCTAGCGGGTCTGCCCAGTACTTC. Translating gives CAWEGASGSAQYF.

This clonotype was detected many times. One junction end disagrees with the germline gene, perhaps due to a read error. The chain is built from TRBV7-9 and TRBJ1-1, with D unclear. Germline V gene data show CDR1 as SEHNR and CDR2 as FQNEAQ (reference sequence). CDR3 size: 11 residues. CDR3 loop: CASSLGTEAFF. CDR3 in DNA: TGTGCCAGCAGTTTAGGCACTGAAGCTTTCTTT.

There are a few counts of this clonotype. The J gene is TRBJ2-3, the V gene TRBV29-1, with TRBD2 identical over 9 bases. The V segment lost 5 bases and the J segment 2 bases; nucleotides outside the gene matches: 8. CDR1 SQVTM and CDR2 ANQGSEA come from the germline V gene. The CDR3 covers 15 residues. Here the CDR3 DNA reads TGCAGCGTTAAGGGACTAGCTGGTCCCACAGATACGCAGTATTTT. Translating gives CSVKGLAGPTDTQYF.

This chain uses TRBV28 with TRBJ2-3; TRBD1 might be the D (6 bases). V gave up 5 bases and J gave up 5 bases, with 14 bases separating them. The CDR3 totals 14 residues. Germline CDR1 MDHEN, CDR2 SYDVKM. The CDR3 reads CASSPPLRGDTQYF. The CDR3, as DNA: TGTGCCAGCAGTCCACCGCTCAGGGGAGATACGCAGTATTTT.

The V gene is TRBV18, the J gene TRBJ2-2; perhaps TRBD2 as D (6 bases). Trimming took off 0 bases at V and 0 bases at J, with 8 bases between the two ends. Germline CDR1 KGHSH, CDR2 LQKENI. The CDR3 runs to 16 residues. The CDR3 spells CASSPPSGSNTGELFF. CDR3 DNA sequence: TGTGCCAGCTCACCACCTAGCGGCTCGAACACCGGGGAGCTGTTTTTT. Full variable domain (remainder filled in from reference TRBV18 and TRBJ2-2): NAGVMQNPRHLVRRRGQEARLRCSPMKGHSHVYWYRQLPEEGLKFMVYLQKENIIDESGMPKERFSAEFPKEGPSILRIQQVVRGDSAAYFCASSPPSGSNTGELFFGEGSRLTVL.

V is TRBV28 and J is TRBJ2-3, with D perhaps TRBD1 or TRBD2 (5 bases each). The ends were cut back, 9 bases at V and 4 bases at J, with 17 bases in the middle. The germline CDR1 and CDR2 sequences are MDHEN and SYDVKM. This CDR3 is 14 amino acids long. This CDR3 reads CASNTGTQADTQYF. In nucleotides, the CDR3 is TGTGCCAGTAATACCGGGACGCAGGCAGATACGCAGTATTTT.